A selection of T cell receptor beta chains follows, all from one sample in a study of blood T cell repertoires in COVID-19. Using immunoSEQ multiplex PCR, the repertoire was profiled, and TCRdb retains in-frame clones only, with some absent. Seen here are hundreds of thousands of clones, roughly 80% observed once, and the top ten hold around 7.5%. The sample consisted of peripheral blood. The receptors were sampled from an elderly woman with COVID-19, enrolled during active disease. The CDR3 runs from the conserved cysteine through the conserved F or W. The order of the fields is CDR3 length, J gene, clone size, V gene, D gene, CDR3 DNA, CDR3 protein. D genes are given only for firm matches. Not all rows give a size; the values are once, few, many and, for expanded clones, a class.

15,TRBJ1-4,.,TRBV25-1,.,TGTGCCAGCAGTGAATACGGTCCTATTAATGAAAAACTGTTTTTT,CASSEYGPINEKLFF
14,TRBJ2-1,.,TRBV10-1,TRBD2,TGCGCCAGCAGTGAGTCAGTTGGGGGGGATGAGCAGTTCTTC,CASSESVGGDEQFF
14,TRBJ1-3,.,TRBV7-9,.,TGTGCCAGCAGCTTTCAGGGGTCCGGAAACACCATATATTTT,CASSFQGSGNTIYF
13,TRBJ2-3,.,TRBV18,.,TGTGCCAGCTCAACGGGACTCACAGATACGCAGTATTTT,CASSTGLTDTQYF
14,TRBJ1-1,few,TRBV18,.,TGTGCCAGCTCACCCCAGCGCGAGAACACTGAAGCTTTCTTT,CASSPQRENTEAFF
15,TRBJ2-3,.,TRBV2,.,TGTGCCAGCTGCCGGGACTCCCTGGCCACAGATACGCAGTATTTT,CASCRDSLATDTQYF
17,TRBJ1-5,.,TRBV18,TRBD1,TGTGCCAGCTCACCAGGGATAGGGACAGGGGGCAATCAGCCCCAGCATTTT,CASSPGIGTGGNQPQHF
15,TRBJ1-5,.,TRBV19,TRBD1,TGTGCCAGTAGTGACAGGGGGCTTGGCAATCAGCCCCAGCATTTT,CASSDRGLGNQPQHF
13,TRBJ2-7,.,TRBV30,TRBD2,TGTGCCTATGGACAGCCCCCGGGGGGGGAGCAGTACTTC,CAYGQPPGGEQYF
15,TRBJ2-5,once,TRBV11-2,.,TGTGCCAGCAGCGCACGGGTAGGCAGCCAAGAGACCCAGTACTTC,CASSARVGSQETQYF
15,TRBJ2-2,.,TRBV7-9,TRBD1,TGTGCCAGCAGCTTAAGGCAGGGGGCCGGCGGGGAGCTGTTTTTT,CASSLRQGAGGELFF
13,TRBJ2-1,.,TRBV5-6,.,TGTGCCAGCAGCTCCCGACTCAGGGCTGAGCAGTTCTTC,CASSSRLRAEQFF
16,TRBJ2-3,.,TRBV5-4,.,TGTGCCAGCAGCTTGTTTTCAGCGTCCTATACAGATACGCAGTATTTT,CASSLFSASYTDTQYF
14,TRBJ2-3,.,TRBV29-1,TRBD2,TGCAGCGCCCATAGCGGGAGGAACACAGATACGCAGTATTTT,CSAHSGRNTDTQYF
16,TRBJ1-3,.,TRBV7-2,.,TGTGCCAGCAGCCCCCGTTGGGCCGGGAGCGGAAACACCATATATTTT,CASSPRWAGSGNTIYF
15,TRBJ2-3,.,TRBV9,.,TGTGCCAGCAGCGTATCGGGGTCTAGCACAGATACGCAGTATTTT,CASSVSGSSTDTQYF
17,TRBJ2-2,once,TRBV7-6,TRBD2,TGTGCCAGCAGCTCTATGGCGGGGGGGTCGAACACCGGGGAGCTGTTTTTT,CASSSMAGGSNTGELFF
14,TRBJ1-3,.,TRBV20-1,.,TGCAGTGCTAGTACAGGGCCCTCTGGAAACACCATATATTTT,CSASTGPSGNTIYF
15,TRBJ2-1,.,TRBV7-9,.,TGTGCCAGCAGCTTAGATTATAGCTCCTACAATGAGCAGTTCTTC,CASSLDYSSYNEQFF
13,TRBJ2-5,.,TRBV27,.,TGTGCCAGCAGTTTCAGCGGGCTGGAGACCCAGTACTTC,CASSFSGLETQYF
14,TRBJ1-2,.,TRBV15,.,TGTGCCACCAGCAGAGAGTGGTCGGGTGGGGGCTACACCTTC,CATSREWSGGGYTF
15,TRBJ2-5,.,TRBV5-1,.,TGCGCCAGCAGCTTGGCAATCGGTAATCAAGAGACCCAGTACTTC,CASSLAIGNQETQYF
17,TRBJ1-1,.,TRBV15,.,TGTGCCACCAGCAGAGATCCGGGGAAGGGTGGGAACACTGAAGCTTTCTTT,CATSRDPGKGGNTEAFF
15,TRBJ2-3,.,TRBV5-1,TRBD2,TGCGCCAGCAGCCCTCGTCTAGCGGGAGGGGATACGCAGTATTTT,CASSPRLAGGDTQYF
15,TRBJ2-1,.,TRBV9,TRBD2,TGTGCCAGCAGTAAGACTAGCGGTTCCTACAATGAGCAGTTCTTC,CASSKTSGSYNEQFF
15,TRBJ1-2,.,TRBV30,.,TGTGCCTGGAGTGTACGCGGGAGGACTAACTATGGCTACACCTTC,CAWSVRGRTNYGYTF
12,TRBJ1-2,.,TRBV3-1/TRBV3-2,.,TGTGCCAGCAGCTCCGACAGTCGGGGCTACACCTTC,CASSSDSRGYTF
15,TRBJ2-3,.,TRBV7-2,TRBD2,TGTGCCAGCAGCTTTCCTAGCGGATCCACAGATACGCAGTATTTT,CASSFPSGSTDTQYF
16,TRBJ2-1,few,TRBV12-5,TRBD2,TGTGCTAGTGCTAAAGCGGGACCGACCTCCTACAATGAGCAGTTCTTC,CASAKAGPTSYNEQFF
16,TRBJ2-2,.,TRBV2,.,TGTGCCAGCAGTAACAGCGGGTTCCTGAACACCGGGGAGCTGTTTTTT,CASSNSGFLNTGELFF